The 25 T cell receptor beta chains presented below share a single source sample, sequenced in a study of blood T cell repertoires in COVID-19. Data came from immunoSEQ multiplex PCR; TCRdb stores just in-frame clones and leaves some out. The sample has some 450,000 clones, 88% seen once. The specimen was peripheral blood. These receptors all stem from a woman between 45 and 60 years old with COVID-19, enrolled during active disease.

The rearrangement joins TRBV2 to TRBJ2-2; a possible D gene is TRBD2 (6 bases). This CDR3 spans 15 amino acids. Germline V CDR1 and CDR2: SNHLY, FYNNEI. Trimming left V 3 bases short and J 5 bases short, with 13 bases between. CDR3 protein: CASSDSRGKTGELFF. The DNA for the CDR3 is TGTGCCAGCAGTGACTCGCGGGGCAAAACCGGGGAGCTGTTTTTT.

This clone occurred a few times. The V gene is TRBV19, the J gene TRBJ1-1, with 8 positions matching TRBD1. Looked up from germline, CDR1 is LNHDA and CDR2 is SQIVND (reference sequence). The CDR3 loop spans 15 amino acids. The J segment lost 5 bases and the V segment lost 7 bases, leaving 12 bases of the junction unmatched. CDR3 region: CASMSGGDSMTEAFF. The CDR3 DNA reads TGTGCCAGTATGTCAGGGGGCGATAGTATGACTGAAGCTTTCTTT.

This clone appeared once. CDR3 nucleotides: TGTGCCAGCAGCCAAGCTGGCCAGGGTGGAGGGGAAAAACTGTTTTTT. Protein: CASSQAGQGGGEKLFF. The chain joins TRBV3-1 (or the pseudogene TRBV3-2) to TRBJ1-4; D perhaps matches TRBD1 (5 bases). V was pared by 1 base and J by 8 bases, with 17 bases between. Germline V lookup: CDR1 LGHDT, CDR2 YNNKEL (reference sequence). The CDR3 runs 16 residues.

The chain combines TRBV9 with TRBJ2-2; D is uncertain. The V and J ends lost 4 bases and 6 bases respectively, with 10 bases between them. Germline V gene data show CDR1 as SGDLS and CDR2 as YYNGEE. CDR3 size: 13 residues. The CDR3 DNA is TGTGCCAGCAGCTTAGGGTCAGCCGGGGAGCTGTTTTTT. Translated, it gives CASSLGSAGELFF.

The chain carries TRBV2 and TRBJ2-3, with 10 bases identical to TRBD2. With 8 bases clipped from V and 6 bases from J, the junction kept 8 bases outside the gene matches. Germline CDR1 reads SNHLY; CDR2 reads FYNNEI. The CDR3 has 14 residues. CDR3 in DNA: TGTGCCAGCTTCGGAGCGGGGGGGCCGGATACGCAGTATTTT. It yields the protein CASFGAGGPDTQYF.

The chain has TRBV3-1 (or the pseudogene TRBV3-2) and TRBJ1-2; 8 nucleotides agree with TRBD1. The V gene's germline CDR1 is LGHDT and CDR2 YNNKEL (reference sequence). The ends lost 4 bases at V and 2 bases at J; junction bases unmatched: 12. CDR3 length: 17 amino acids. The CDR3 DNA follows: TGTGCCAGCAGCCGGAGCCGGACAGGGTCCATCAACTATGGCTACACCTTC. Translation gives CASSRSRTGSINYGYTF.

Concerning this clone itself: In the same sample, other DNA sequences code for this CDR3. This chain uses TRBV12-3 or TRBV12-4 with TRBJ2-7, with a possible D match to TRBD1 (7 bases). The CDR3 sequence is 13 residues long. V was pared by 3 bases and J by 3 bases, with 9 bases between. CDR3 region: CASSFQGGYEQYF. Here the CDR3 DNA reads TGTGCCAGCAGTTTTCAGGGGGGCTACGAGCAGTACTTC.

The rearrangement links TRBV11-2 to TRBJ1-1; 8 bases align to TRBD1. The CDR3 contains 13 residues. J was trimmed by 11 bases and V by 1 base; bases with no gene match: 6. CDR1 is SGHAT, CDR2 FQNNGV, per germline. The CDR3 nucleotides read TGTGCCAGCAGCTTAGGACAGGGGATTTTCGCTTTCTTT. Amino acids: CASSLGQGIFAFF.

The J gene is TRBJ1-1, the V gene TRBV5-1; TRBD1 might be the D (5 bases). CDR1 is SGHRS, CDR2 YFSETQ, per germline. The ends were cut back, 2 bases at V and 6 bases at J, with 14 bases in the middle. The CDR3 extends over 14 amino acids. CDR3 residues: CASSLATGSSEAFF. The DNA for the CDR3 is TGCGCCAGCAGCTTAGCTACAGGTTCTTCTGAAGCTTTCTTT. Full variable domain (missing parts from reference TRBV5-1 and TRBJ1-1): KAGVTQTPRYLIKTRGQQVTLSCSPISGHRSVSWYQQTPGQGLQFLFEYFSETQRNKGNFPGRFSGRQFSNSRSEMNVSTLELGDSALYLCASSLATGSSEAFFGQGTRLTVV.

The genes are TRBV3-1 (or the pseudogene TRBV3-2) and TRBJ1-1; D might be TRBD1 (5 bases). The CDR3 has 13 amino acids. V was cut by 4 bases and J by 7 bases, with 13 bases left in between. The germline CDR1 and CDR2 sequences are LGHDT and YNNKEL (reference sequence). The chain's CDR3 is CASSPAGGFEAFF. CDR3 DNA sequence: TGTGCCAGCAGCCCTGCCGGGGGATTTGAAGCTTTCTTT.

The V gene is TRBV7-9, the J gene TRBJ2-2; TRBD1 agrees at 11 bases. The CDR3 sequence is 15 residues long. With V trimmed by 4 bases and J by 5 bases, 3 bases remained unmatched. Germline V gene lookup returns CDR1 SEHNR and CDR2 FQNEAQ (reference sequence). The CDR3 protein is CASSSRDRGTGELFF. CDR3 bases: TGTGCCAGCAGCTCCCGGGACAGGGGGACCGGGGAGCTGTTTTTT.

This chain connects TRBV27 to TRBJ2-1; D might be TRBD2 (7 bases). Trimming removed 5 bases from V and 9 bases from J, with 17 bases in between. There are 14 residues in the CDR3. CDR1 is MNHEY and CDR2 is SMNVEV in the germline V gene (reference sequence). The CDR3 sequence is CASSRSGGLFEQFF. CDR3 sequence (DNA): TGTGCCAGCAGTCGATCGGGGGGCCTTTTTGAGCAGTTCTTC.

This clone was observed once. This chain joins TRBV28 and TRBJ1-2; unclear D gene. Trimming removed 3 bases from V and 4 bases from J, with 9 bases in between. This CDR3 is 13 amino acids long. From germline, CDR1 is MDHEN and CDR2 SYDVKM. Written as DNA, the CDR3 is TGTGCCAGCAGTTTGCGGGCGAGCTATGGCTACACCTTC. Protein product: CASSLRASYGYTF.

J is TRBJ1-2 and V is TRBV6-5, with 8 bases matching TRBD1. The V gene's germline CDR1 is MNHEY and CDR2 SVGAGI. After removal of 0 bases from V and 4 bases from J, the junction contained 7 bases not matched to a gene. This CDR3 region has 16 residues. The CDR3 region has the DNA TGTGCCAGCAGTTACTCCTCCAGGGGGCCTTTCTATGGCTACACCTTC. Translation: CASSYSSRGPFYGYTF.

The chain joins TRBV11-2 to TRBJ1-4, with D possibly matching TRBD1 (6 bases). Germline V gene sequence: CDR1 SGHAT, CDR2 FQNNGV. The CDR3 has 15 residues. Trimming shortened V by 1 base and J by 10 bases, and 16 bases separated the two germline ends. The CDR3 spells CASSLGHGGAVKLFF. The CDR3 DNA reads as TGTGCCAGCAGCTTAGGGCATGGGGGGGCGGTAAAACTGTTTTTT. Combining the CDR3 with reference TRBV11-2 and TRBJ1-4 gives the whole variable domain EAGVAQSPRYKIIEKRQSVAFWCNPISGHATLYWYQQILGQGPKLLIQFQNNGVVDDSQLPKDRFSAERLKGVDSTLKIQPAKLEDSAVYLCASSLGHGGAVKLFFGSGTQLSVL.

The chain is built from TRBV3-1 (or the pseudogene TRBV3-2) and TRBJ2-7; D perhaps matches TRBD2 (5 bases). Germline V gives CDR1 LGHDT, CDR2 YNNKEL (reference sequence). Trimming removed 0 bases from V and 6 bases from J, with 9 bases in between. The CDR3 is 13 residues long. This chain's CDR3 is CASSQDLAGEQYF. The CDR3 DNA is TGTGCCAGCAGCCAAGATCTGGCGGGCGAGCAGTACTTC.

This clone was found once. The rearrangement links TRBV7-8 to TRBJ2-7; D gene unclear. V lost 5 bases and J 4 bases, leaving 9 bases between the germline ends. The CDR3 has 12 residues. CDR1 is SGHVS and CDR2 is FQNEAQ in the germline V gene. Here the CDR3 DNA reads TGTGCCAGCAGCCGCGAGGCGTACGAGCAGTACTTC. Amino acids: CASSREAYEQYF.

The V call is TRBV29-1, the J call TRBJ1-1; D call uncertain. Germline CDR1 reads SQVTM; CDR2 reads ANQGSEA. The V end was cut by 1 base, the J end by 2 bases, with 11 bases between. The CDR3 length is 14 residues. CDR3 sequence: CSVEVPRQNTEAFF. CDR3 sequence (DNA): TGCAGCGTTGAAGTACCAAGACAAAACACTGAAGCTTTCTTT. Using reference TRBV29-1 and TRBJ1-1 for the parts outside the CDR3, the full variable domain is SAVISQKPSRDICQRGTSLTIQCQVDSQVTMMFWYRQQPGQSLTLIATANQGSEATYESGFVIDKFPISRPNLTFSTLTVSNMSPEDSSIYLCSVEVPRQNTEAFFGQGTRLTVV.

The J gene is TRBJ2-7, the V gene TRBV7-8; 7 bases align to TRBD1. V trimming: 3 bases; J trimming: 2 bases; junction bases outside the gene matches: 1. The CDR3 runs 13 residues. Germline assignment: CDR1 SGHVS and CDR2 FQNEAQ. CDR3 nucleotides: TGTGCCAGCAGCTTGACAGGGCCCTACGAGCAGTACTTC. It yields the protein CASSLTGPYEQYF.

This chain connects TRBV20-1 to TRBJ2-2, with 10 bases lining up with TRBD2. Germline CDR1 reads DFQATT; CDR2 reads SNEGSKA (reference sequence). There are 14 residues in the CDR3. V lost 3 bases, J lost 4 bases, and 2 bases stayed unmatched. CDR3 region: CSASSGGPTGELFF. CDR3 sequence (DNA): TGCAGTGCTAGTAGCGGGGGGCCCACCGGGGAGCTGTTTTTT.

This chain links TRBV5-8 with TRBJ1-1; perhaps TRBD1 as D (5 bases). The CDR3 is 13 amino acids. V was cut by 2 bases and J by 6 bases, with 11 bases left in between. From germline, CDR1 is SGHTS and CDR2 YDEGEE. The CDR3 reads CASSFTQGSEAFF. The CDR3 nucleotides are TGTGCCAGCAGCTTCACGCAGGGTTCTGAAGCTTTCTTT.

The chain recombines TRBV9 with TRBJ1-2; TRBD1 matches at 8 bases. The CDR3 has 13 amino acids. The germline V gene encodes CDR1 SGDLS and CDR2 YYNGEE. V shed 4 bases and J 6 bases; nucleotides not matched to a gene: 5. The CDR3 reads CASSFTTGDGYTF. The CDR3 bases are TGTGCCAGCAGCTTCACGACAGGGGATGGCTACACCTTC.

The gene calls are TRBV19 and TRBJ1-1; 8 nucleotides agree with TRBD1. V dropped 7 bases and J dropped 2; count of bases not matched to a gene: 12. This CDR3 comprises 16 residues. Germline values: CDR1 LNHDA, CDR2 SQIVND (reference sequence). This CDR3 is CASTAGSGGRNTEAFF. Written as DNA, the CDR3 is TGTGCCAGTACCGCAGGGTCAGGGGGCCGAAACACTGAAGCTTTCTTT.

The chain carries TRBV6-5 and TRBJ1-1; D unclear. This CDR3 is 13 amino acids long. Germline V gives CDR1 MNHEY, CDR2 SVGAGI. V was shortened by 9 bases and J by 5 bases, with 16 bases between the two germline ends. CDR3 loop: CARPKGAGTEAFF. CDR3 DNA sequence: TGTGCCAGGCCAAAGGGCGCGGGAACTGAAGCTTTCTTT.

This clone occurred a few times. The chain joins TRBV6-5 to TRBJ1-1, with 8 bases matching TRBD1. The CDR3 loop spans 15 amino acids. CDR1 and CDR2 (germline): MNHEY, SVGAGI. V shed 4 bases and J 1 base; nucleotides not matched to a gene: 5. The CDR3 nucleotides read TGTGCCAGCAGTTTACAGGGGGTCTGGAACACTGAAGCTTTCTTT. It codes for CASSLQGVWNTEAFF.